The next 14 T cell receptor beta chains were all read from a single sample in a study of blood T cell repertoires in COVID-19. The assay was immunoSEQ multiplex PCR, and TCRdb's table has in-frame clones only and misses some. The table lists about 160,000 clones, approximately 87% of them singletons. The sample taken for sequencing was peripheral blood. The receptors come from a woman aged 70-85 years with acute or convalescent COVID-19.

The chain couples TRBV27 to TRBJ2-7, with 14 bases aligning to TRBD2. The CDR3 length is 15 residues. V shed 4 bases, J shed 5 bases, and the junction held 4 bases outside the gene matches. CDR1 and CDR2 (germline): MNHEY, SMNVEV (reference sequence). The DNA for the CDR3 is TGTGCCAGCAGTTACGGGACTAGCGGGAGTGACGAGCAGTACTTC. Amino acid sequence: CASSYGTSGSDEQYF.

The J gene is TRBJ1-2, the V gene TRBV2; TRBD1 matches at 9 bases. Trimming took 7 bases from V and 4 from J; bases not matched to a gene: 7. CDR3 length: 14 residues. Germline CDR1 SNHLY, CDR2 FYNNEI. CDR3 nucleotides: TGTGCCAGCATGGAACAGGGGGCAGGCTATGGCTACACCTTC. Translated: CASMEQGAGYGYTF.

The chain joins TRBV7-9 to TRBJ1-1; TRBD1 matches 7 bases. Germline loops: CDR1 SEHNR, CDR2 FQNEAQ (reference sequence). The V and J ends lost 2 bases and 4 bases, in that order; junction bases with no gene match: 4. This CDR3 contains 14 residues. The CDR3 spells CASSLLTGSTEAFF. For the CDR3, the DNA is TGTGCCAGCAGCTTACTGACAGGGAGCACTGAAGCTTTCTTT.

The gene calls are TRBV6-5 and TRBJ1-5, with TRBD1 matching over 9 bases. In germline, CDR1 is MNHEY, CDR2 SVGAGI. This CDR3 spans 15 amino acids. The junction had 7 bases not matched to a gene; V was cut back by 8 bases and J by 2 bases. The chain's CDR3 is CASHIRTGGNQPQHF. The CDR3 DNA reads TGTGCCAGCCACATAAGGACAGGGGGCAATCAGCCCCAGCATTTT.

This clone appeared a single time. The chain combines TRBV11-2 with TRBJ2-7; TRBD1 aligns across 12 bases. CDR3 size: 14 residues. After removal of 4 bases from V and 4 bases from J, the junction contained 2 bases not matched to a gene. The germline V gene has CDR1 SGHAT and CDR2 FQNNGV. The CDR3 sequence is CASSWDRGRYEQYF. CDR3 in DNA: TGTGCCAGCAGCTGGGACAGGGGGCGATACGAGCAGTACTTC. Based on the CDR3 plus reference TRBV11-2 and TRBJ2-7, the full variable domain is EAGVAQSPRYKIIEKRQSVAFWCNPISGHATLYWYQQILGQGPKLLIQFQNNGVVDDSQLPKDRFSAERLKGVDSTLKIQPAKLEDSAVYLCASSWDRGRYEQYFGPGTRLTVT.

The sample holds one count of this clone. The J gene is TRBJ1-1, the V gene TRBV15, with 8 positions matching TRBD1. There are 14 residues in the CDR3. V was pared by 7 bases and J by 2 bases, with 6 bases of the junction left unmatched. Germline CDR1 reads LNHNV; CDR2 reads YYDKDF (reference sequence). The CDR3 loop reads CATTYGQGNTEAFF. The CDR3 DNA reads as TGTGCCACCACGTACGGACAGGGTAACACTGAAGCTTTCTTT.

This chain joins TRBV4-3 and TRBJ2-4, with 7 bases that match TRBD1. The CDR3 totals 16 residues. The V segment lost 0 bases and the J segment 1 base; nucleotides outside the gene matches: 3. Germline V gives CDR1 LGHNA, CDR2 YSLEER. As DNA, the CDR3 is TGCGCCAGCAGCCAAGAGACAGGGCTCGCCAAAAACATTCAGTACTTC. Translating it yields CASSQETGLAKNIQYF.

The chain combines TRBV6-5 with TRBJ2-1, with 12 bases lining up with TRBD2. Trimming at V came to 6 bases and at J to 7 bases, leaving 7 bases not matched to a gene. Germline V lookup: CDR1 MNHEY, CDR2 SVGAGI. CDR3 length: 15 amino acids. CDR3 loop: CASRTLAGGSNEQFF. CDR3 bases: TGTGCCAGCAGAACACTAGCGGGAGGTAGTAATGAGCAGTTCTTC.

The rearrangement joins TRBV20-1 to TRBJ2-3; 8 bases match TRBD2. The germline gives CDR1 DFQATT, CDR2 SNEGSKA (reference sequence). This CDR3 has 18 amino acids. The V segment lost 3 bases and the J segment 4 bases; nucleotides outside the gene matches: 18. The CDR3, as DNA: TGCAGTGCTAGTTCGAGGAGCGGGAGAAGTTTTGGCGCAGATACGCAGTATTTT. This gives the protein CSASSRSGRSFGADTQYF.

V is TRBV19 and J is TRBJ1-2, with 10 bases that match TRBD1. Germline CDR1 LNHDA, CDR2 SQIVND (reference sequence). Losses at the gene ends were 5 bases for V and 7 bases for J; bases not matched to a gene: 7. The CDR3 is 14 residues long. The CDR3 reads CASSFPGQGSGYTF. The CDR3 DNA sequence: TGTGCCAGTAGTTTTCCGGGACAGGGGTCTGGCTACACCTTC.

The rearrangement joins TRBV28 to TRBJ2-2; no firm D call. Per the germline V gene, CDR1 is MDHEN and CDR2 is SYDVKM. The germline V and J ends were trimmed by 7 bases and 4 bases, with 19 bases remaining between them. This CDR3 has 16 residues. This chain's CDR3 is CASTPVGESFTGELFF. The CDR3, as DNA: TGTGCCAGCACCCCGGTCGGAGAAAGTTTCACCGGGGAGCTGTTTTTT.

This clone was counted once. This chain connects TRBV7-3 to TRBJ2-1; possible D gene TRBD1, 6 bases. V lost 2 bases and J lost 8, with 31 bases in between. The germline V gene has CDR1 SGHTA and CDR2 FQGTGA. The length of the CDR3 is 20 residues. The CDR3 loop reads CASSLQGWYGSGRIDDEQFF. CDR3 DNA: TGTGCCAGCAGCTTACAGGGGTGGTATGGTTCGGGGAGAATTGACGATGAGCAGTTCTTC.

Here the CDR3 DNA reads TGTGCCACCAGTGATCCAACAGGGGACATCCAAGAGACCCAGTACTTC. It translates to CATSDPTGDIQETQYF. V usage is TRBV24-1 and J usage is TRBJ2-5, with TRBD1 matching 7 bases. Unmatched junction bases numbered 7, after V lost 3 bases and J lost 1 base. This CDR3 comprises 16 residues. CDR1 is KGHDR, CDR2 SFDVKD, per germline.

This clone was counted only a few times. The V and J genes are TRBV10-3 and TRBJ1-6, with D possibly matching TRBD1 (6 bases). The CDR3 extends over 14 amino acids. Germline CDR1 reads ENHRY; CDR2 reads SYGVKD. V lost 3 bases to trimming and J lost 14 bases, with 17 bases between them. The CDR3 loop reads CAISEAGDLLSLHF. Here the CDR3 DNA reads TGTGCCATCAGTGAAGCAGGGGACCTCCTGTCCCTCCACTTT.